The sequence of this T cell receptor (beta chain) was determined in a study of T cell changes during pregnancy in multiple sclerosis. The data were produced by immunoSEQ multiplex PCR, yet TCRdb's version contains in-frame clones alone and is incomplete. Of 45,000 to 70,000 clones listed, about 92% are singletons. There are 16 residues in the CDR3. Trimming removed 6 bases from V and 4 bases from J, with 21 bases in between. Germline V gene lookup returns CDR1 MNHEY and CDR2 SMNVEV (reference sequence). Here the sequenced sample was CD4+ T cells from peripheral blood mononuclear cells, taken after pregnancy. The source of this sequence is a female donor in good health, enrolled as a control in a pregnancy study. This sequence joins TRBV27 and TRBJ1-1; possible D gene TRBD1, 6 bases. Here the CDR3 reads CASRPPGRGVGTEAFF. CDR3 nucleotides: TGTGCCAGCAGGCCCCCAGGGAGGGGGGTGGGCACTGAAGCTTTCTTT.